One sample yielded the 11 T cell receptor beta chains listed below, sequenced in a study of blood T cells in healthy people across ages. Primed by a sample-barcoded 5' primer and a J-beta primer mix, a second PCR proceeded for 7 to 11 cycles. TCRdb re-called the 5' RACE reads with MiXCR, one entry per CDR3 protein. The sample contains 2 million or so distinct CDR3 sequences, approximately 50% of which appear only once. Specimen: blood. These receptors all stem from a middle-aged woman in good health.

CDR3 sequence: CSVIPTGIGEKLFF. The CDR3 nucleotides read TGCAGCGTAATTCCGACAGGGATTGGAGAAAAACTGTTTTTT. V usage is TRBV29-1 and J usage is TRBJ1-4; 7 nucleotides agree with TRBD1. Looked up from germline, CDR1 is SQVTM and CDR2 is ANQGSEA. J gave up 8 bases and V 6 bases, and 12 bases lay outside the gene matches. This CDR3 is 14 amino acids long.

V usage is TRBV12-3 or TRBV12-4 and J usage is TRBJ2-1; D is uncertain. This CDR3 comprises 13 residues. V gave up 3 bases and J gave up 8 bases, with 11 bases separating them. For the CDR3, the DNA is TGTGCCAGCAGTTTGCAGGCGCACGATGAGCAGTTCTTC. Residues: CASSLQAHDEQFF.

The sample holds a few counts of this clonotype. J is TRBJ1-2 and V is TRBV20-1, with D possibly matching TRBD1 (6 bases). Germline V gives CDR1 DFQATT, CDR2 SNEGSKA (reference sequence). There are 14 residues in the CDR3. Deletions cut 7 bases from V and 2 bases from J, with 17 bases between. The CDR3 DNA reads TGCAGTGTAGGGGGGGCCCAGGGAAACTATGGCTACACCTTC. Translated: CSVGGAQGNYGYTF.

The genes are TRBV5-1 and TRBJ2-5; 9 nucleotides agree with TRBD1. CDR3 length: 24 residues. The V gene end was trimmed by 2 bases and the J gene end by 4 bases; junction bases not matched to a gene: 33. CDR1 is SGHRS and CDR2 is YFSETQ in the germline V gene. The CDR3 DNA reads TGCGCCAGCAGCTTCTGGTCCCTAAACACCGGGACAGGGACGATTGACCCGCGAGGAGAGACCCAGTACTTC. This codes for CASSFWSLNTGTGTIDPRGETQYF.

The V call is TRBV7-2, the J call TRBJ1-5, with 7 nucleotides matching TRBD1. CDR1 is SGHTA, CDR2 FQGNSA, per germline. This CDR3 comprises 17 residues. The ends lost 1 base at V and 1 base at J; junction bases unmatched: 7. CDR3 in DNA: TGTGCCAGCAGCTTAGACAGGGGAGGATCGAGCAATCAGCCCCAGCATTTT. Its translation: CASSLDRGGSSNQPQHF.

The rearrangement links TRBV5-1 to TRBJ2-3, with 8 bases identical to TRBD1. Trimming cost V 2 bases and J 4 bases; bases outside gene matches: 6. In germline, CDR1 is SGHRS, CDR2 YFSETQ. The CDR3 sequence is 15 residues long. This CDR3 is CASSFRTGQADTQYF. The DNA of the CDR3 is TGCGCCAGCAGCTTCAGGACAGGGCAGGCAGATACGCAGTATTTT. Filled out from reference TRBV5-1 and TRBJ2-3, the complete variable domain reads KAGVTQTPRYLIKTRGQQVTLSCSPISGHRSVSWYQQTPGQGLQFLFEYFSETQRNKGNFPGRFSGRQFSNSRSEMNVSTLELGDSALYLCASSFRTGQADTQYFGPGTRLTVL.

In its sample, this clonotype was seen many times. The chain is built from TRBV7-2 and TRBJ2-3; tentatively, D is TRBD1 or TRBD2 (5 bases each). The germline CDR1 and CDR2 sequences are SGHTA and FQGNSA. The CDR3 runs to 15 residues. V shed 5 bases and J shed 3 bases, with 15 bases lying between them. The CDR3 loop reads CASSPRGVGTDTQYF. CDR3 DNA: TGTGCCAGCAGCCCCCGAGGGGTTGGAACAGATACGCAGTATTTT.

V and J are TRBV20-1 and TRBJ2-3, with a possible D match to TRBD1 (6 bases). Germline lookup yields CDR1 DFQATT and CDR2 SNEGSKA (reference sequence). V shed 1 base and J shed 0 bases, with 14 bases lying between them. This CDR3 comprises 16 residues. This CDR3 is CSARVGQGISTDTQYF. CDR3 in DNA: TGCAGTGCTAGAGTGGGCCAGGGGATAAGCACAGATACGCAGTATTTT.

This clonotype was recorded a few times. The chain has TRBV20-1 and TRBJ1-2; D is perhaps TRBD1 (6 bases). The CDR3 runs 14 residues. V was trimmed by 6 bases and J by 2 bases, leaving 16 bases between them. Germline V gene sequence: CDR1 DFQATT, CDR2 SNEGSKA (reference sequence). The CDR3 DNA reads TGCAGTGCCTCACCCTCTACAGGGAACTATGGCTACACCTTC. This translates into CSASPSTGNYGYTF.

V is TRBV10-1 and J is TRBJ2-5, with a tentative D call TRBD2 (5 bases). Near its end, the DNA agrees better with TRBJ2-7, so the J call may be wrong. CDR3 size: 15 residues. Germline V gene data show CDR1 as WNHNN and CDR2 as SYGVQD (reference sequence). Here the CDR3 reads CASSERGPNTYEQYF. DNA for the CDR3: TGCGCCAGCAGTGAACGGGGTCCGAACACCTACGAGCAGTACTTC.

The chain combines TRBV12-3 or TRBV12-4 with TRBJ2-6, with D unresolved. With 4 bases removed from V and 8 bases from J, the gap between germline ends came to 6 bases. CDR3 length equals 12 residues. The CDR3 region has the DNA TGTGCCAGCAGTTGGCAGACCAACGTCCTGACTTTC. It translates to CASSWQTNVLTF.